These 27 T cell receptor beta chains originate from one sample sequenced in a study of patients and donors after allogeneic stem cell transplantation. MiXCR, applied by TCRdb to the RT-PCR reads, yields one record per CDR3 protein. The sample consists of about a million distinct CDR3 sequences, more than 15% of them appearing once. Sequencing used blood, either unsorted or a sorted T cell fraction (not recorded which). These receptors all stem from a human donor who was either an allogeneic HSCT recipient or a stem cell or donor lymphocyte infusion donor (not recorded which). It is not recorded whose cells these are; they may come from a transplant donor.

This clonotype appeared a few times. J is TRBJ2-3 and V is TRBV7-9; D uncertain. Germline V gene sequence: CDR1 SEHNR, CDR2 FQNEAQ (reference sequence). The CDR3 sequence is 16 residues long. Trimming shortened V by 0 bases and J by 2 bases, and 12 bases separated the two germline ends. The CDR3 reads CASSLARRAFTDTQYF. The CDR3 region has the DNA TGTGCCAGCAGCTTAGCGCGAAGGGCCTTCACAGATACGCAGTATTTT.

This clonotype was observed a handful of times. The chain couples TRBV20-1 to TRBJ2-7; D is possibly TRBD1 or TRBD2 (5 bases each). The germline CDR1 and CDR2 sequences are DFQATT and SNEGSKA (reference sequence). The length of the CDR3 is 14 residues. V was shortened by 0 bases and J by 4 bases, with 13 bases between the two germline ends. This CDR3 reads CSARDLDTGYEQYF. The CDR3 coding sequence is TGCAGTGCTAGAGATCTGGACACGGGGTACGAGCAGTACTTC.

This clonotype has more than one count but fewer than ten. The chain joins TRBV6-2 or TRBV6-3 to TRBJ2-4; 8 positions match TRBD2. The CDR3 has 17 residues. V trimming: 6 bases; J trimming: 1 base; junction bases outside the gene matches: 11. Germline CDR1 is MNHEY and CDR2 is SVGEGT. CDR3: CASSHFGGGLAKNIQYF. DNA of the CDR3: TGTGCCAGCAGCCACTTTGGCGGGGGGCTGGCCAAAAACATTCAGTACTTC.

This clonotype was found a few times. The rearrangement links TRBV6-1 to TRBJ2-7, with 10 nucleotides matching TRBD2. CDR1 is MNHNS, CDR2 SASEGT, per germline. The CDR3 loop spans 14 amino acids. Trimming cost V 6 bases and J 3 bases; bases outside gene matches: 5. CDR3 protein: CASSHSGRIYEQYF. The CDR3 nucleotides read TGTGCCAGCAGCCATAGCGGGAGGATCTACGAGCAGTACTTC.

V usage is TRBV7-9 and J usage is TRBJ1-4; TRBD1 is a possible D gene (5 bases). Germline V gene sequence: CDR1 SEHNR, CDR2 FQNEAQ (reference sequence). V lost 1 base, J lost 6 bases, and 12 bases lay in between. This CDR3 is 15 amino acids long. The CDR3 sequence: CASSLETEVYEKLFF. The CDR3 region has the DNA TGTGCCAGCAGCTTAGAGACAGAAGTCTATGAAAAACTGTTTTTT.

This clonotype was observed a few times. This chain uses TRBV20-1 with TRBJ2-5, with 10 bases lining up with TRBD1. This CDR3 spans 16 amino acids. Unmatched junction bases numbered 11, after V lost 0 bases and J lost 7 bases. Germline V gene data show CDR1 as DFQATT and CDR2 as SNEGSKA (reference sequence). In DNA form, the CDR3 reads TGCAGTGCTAGAGATCTTAGGGGACAGGGGCAGACGACCCAGTACTTC. The encoded protein is CSARDLRGQGQTTQYF.

This clonotype was seen a few times. The rearrangement links TRBV5-1 to TRBJ1-2; the D is unclear. V shed 4 bases and J shed 4 bases, with 23 bases lying between them. Germline loops: CDR1 SGHRS, CDR2 YFSETQ. This CDR3 is built from 17 residues. CDR3 nucleotide sequence: TGCGCCAGCAGCCAAACCAGACCGGGCCGGCGTGGCTATGGCTACACCTTC. Translated: CASSQTRPGRRGYGYTF.

This clonotype has only a few counts. This chain uses TRBV28 with TRBJ2-2; the match to TRBD1 covers 7 bases. Germline-derived CDR1 and CDR2 are MDHEN and SYDVKM. The trim removed 2 bases at V and 1 base at J, leaving 7 bases unmatched. The length of the CDR3 is 17 residues. The CDR3 here is CASSLRGLTLNTGELFF. The CDR3 nucleotides read TGTGCCAGCAGTTTAAGGGGGCTCACGTTGAACACCGGGGAGCTGTTTTTT.

The chain uses TRBV29-1 and TRBJ2-3, with a weak D call TRBD2 (5 bases). Trimming shortened V by 1 base and J by 4 bases, and 12 bases separated the two germline ends. The CDR3 is made up of 14 amino acids. Germline V gene sequence: CDR1 SQVTM, CDR2 ANQGSEA. CDR3 nucleotide sequence: TGCAGCGTTGAAGTAGTGGTGGAGGCAGATACGCAGTATTTT. Amino acids: CSVEVVVEADTQYF.

The sample holds a few counts of this clonotype. The chain links TRBV11-2 to TRBJ2-2; tentatively, D is TRBD1 (6 bases). With 5 bases removed from V and 9 bases from J, the gap between germline ends came to 16 bases. Germline V lookup: CDR1 SGHAT, CDR2 FQNNGV. The CDR3 is 14 residues long. The CDR3 spells CASSLTTQGRELFF. Here the CDR3 DNA reads TGTGCCAGCAGCCTTACTACACAGGGACGGGAGCTGTTTTTT. Variable domain in full (rest from reference TRBV11-2 and TRBJ2-2): EAGVAQSPRYKIIEKRQSVAFWCNPISGHATLYWYQQILGQGPKLLIQFQNNGVVDDSQLPKDRFSAERLKGVDSTLKIQPAKLEDSAVYLCASSLTTQGRELFFGEGSRLTVL.

The V call is TRBV12-3 or TRBV12-4, the J call TRBJ2-3; D is undetermined. There are 16 residues in the CDR3. V shed 1 base and J shed 2 bases, with 13 bases lying between them. CDR3 in DNA: TGTGCCAGCAGTTTAGGCCCAGCGCCAGTCACAGATACGCAGTATTTT. It is translated as CASSLGPAPVTDTQYF.

This clonotype was observed a few times. The CDR3 DNA sequence: TGTGCCAGCAGCTTCGAGAAAGGGTTCTACAATGAGCAGTTCTTC. Its translation: CASSFEKGFYNEQFF. V is TRBV11-2 and J is TRBJ2-1; D unresolved. The CDR3 extends over 15 amino acids. The V gene lost 3 bases and the J gene lost 3 bases, with 12 bases spanning the gap. CDR1 is SGHAT, CDR2 FQNNGV, per germline.

The CDR3 DNA is TGTGCCAGCAGCCTACACCACCGGACTAGCGGGGTCTACGAGCAGTACTTC. Translating it yields CASSLHHRTSGVYEQYF. This chain links TRBV7-9 with TRBJ2-7, with TRBD2 matching over 12 bases. Germline V CDR1 and CDR2: SEHNR, FQNEAQ (reference sequence). The CDR3 is 17 residues long. V shed 5 bases, J shed 3 bases, and the junction held 11 bases outside the gene matches. Drawing the rest from reference TRBV7-9 and TRBJ2-7, the complete variable domain is DTGVSQNPRHKITKRGQNVTFRCDPISEHNRLYWYRQTLGQGPEFLTYFQNEAQLEKSRLLSDRFSAERPKGSFSTLEIQRTEQGDSAMYLCASSLHHRTSGVYEQYFGPGTRLTVT.

The chain couples TRBV27 to TRBJ1-2; D is undetermined. Germline CDR1 is MNHEY and CDR2 is SMNVEV (reference sequence). The CDR3 has 15 amino acids. V was clipped by 3 bases and J by 2 bases, with 13 bases between them. The CDR3: CASSLRFRGNYGYTF. The CDR3 DNA reads TGTGCCAGCAGTTTGAGGTTTCGAGGGAACTATGGCTACACCTTC.

This chain joins TRBV4-1 and TRBJ1-1; D ambiguous. The germline V gene encodes CDR1 MGHRA and CDR2 YSYEKL. V was cut by 1 base and J by 5 bases, with 11 bases left in between. CDR3 length: 14 amino acids. The CDR3 sequence is CASSQVHLETEAFF. CDR3 sequence (DNA): TGCGCCAGCAGCCAAGTGCATCTGGAAACTGAAGCTTTCTTT.

The genes are TRBV20-1 and TRBJ2-5; either TRBD1 or TRBD2 may fit D (6 bases each). In germline, CDR1 is DFQATT, CDR2 SNEGSKA (reference sequence). The CDR3 totals 14 residues. Trimming left V 6 bases short and J 4 bases short, with 18 bases between. CDR3 amino acids: CSAGPGGRGETQYF. Written as DNA, the CDR3 is TGCAGTGCCGGCCCTGGGGGGCGCGGAGAGACCCAGTACTTC.

The chain uses TRBV4-1 and TRBJ2-3, with D perhaps TRBD1 or TRBD2 (5 bases each). Trimming stripped 0 bases from V and 0 bases from J, with 13 bases between. The V gene's germline CDR1 is MGHRA and CDR2 YSYEKL. The CDR3 runs to 17 residues. CDR3 protein: CASSQERGTTSTDTQYF. The CDR3 DNA reads as TGCGCCAGCAGCCAAGAGAGGGGCACTACTAGCACAGATACGCAGTATTTT.

The rearrangement links TRBV7-8 to TRBJ2-1; D gene ambiguous. Germline CDR1 is SGHVS and CDR2 is FQNEAQ. CDR3 length equals 16 residues. Trimming removed 5 bases from V and 8 bases from J, with 22 bases in between. The CDR3 DNA follows: TGTGCCAGCAGCCGAATAGTAGGGCCAGATAGGGATGAGCAGTTCTTC. Residues: CASSRIVGPDRDEQFF.

The chain is built from TRBV27 and TRBJ2-3; no reliable D call. The CDR3 runs 14 residues. CDR1 is MNHEY, CDR2 SMNVEV, per germline (reference sequence). V lost 3 bases to trimming and J lost 6 bases, with 13 bases between them. The CDR3 coding sequence is TGTGCCAGCAGTTTTTTGGCCCCTCCGGATACGCAGTATTTT. This codes for CASSFLAPPDTQYF.

The J gene is TRBJ2-1, the V gene TRBV20-1; TRBD2 matches 9 bases. Germline V CDR1 and CDR2: DFQATT, SNEGSKA (reference sequence). The V gene end was trimmed by 2 bases and the J gene end by 6 bases; junction bases not matched to a gene: 5. CDR3 length equals 14 residues. CDR3 residues: CSARFSGGGNEQFF. Here the CDR3 DNA reads TGCAGTGCTAGATTTAGCGGGGGAGGCAATGAGCAGTTCTTC.

This clonotype occurred a few times. The genes are TRBV11-2 and TRBJ1-4; 10 bases are a match to TRBD1. J gave up 3 bases and V 1 base, and 2 bases lay outside the gene matches. The CDR3 contains 16 residues. Germline values: CDR1 SGHAT, CDR2 FQNNGV. The DNA for the CDR3 is TGTGCCAGCAGCTTAGCGACAGGGGGCTCTAATGAAAAACTGTTTTTT. Translating gives CASSLATGGSNEKLFF.

The chain combines TRBV12-3 or TRBV12-4 with TRBJ2-2; possibly TRBD2 for D (6 bases). The CDR3 contains 15 residues. With 5 bases removed from V and 0 bases from J, the gap between germline ends came to 10 bases. The CDR3 DNA follows: TGTGCCAGCAGTCGGACTACCCCGAACACCGGGGAGCTGTTTTTT. It encodes CASSRTTPNTGELFF.

The CDR3 nucleotides are TGTGCCAGCAGCCCTATAGGGGGACTAGACTACAATGAGCAGTTCTTC. Its protein product is CASSPIGGLDYNEQFF. The rearrangement joins TRBV7-6 to TRBJ2-1; 8 bases fit TRBD2. Germline V lookup: CDR1 SGHVS, CDR2 FNYEAQ. V dropped 5 bases and J dropped 3; count of bases not matched to a gene: 9. CDR3 length: 16 residues.

There are a few counts of this clonotype. The chain has TRBV7-3 and TRBJ1-6; the match to TRBD1 covers 7 bases. CDR1 SGHTA and CDR2 FQGTGA come from the germline V gene. V was clipped by 4 bases and J by 0 bases; unmatched bases: 9. The CDR3 is 18 amino acids. Written as DNA, the CDR3 is TGTGCCAGCAGCTCCCGGACAGGCATAAGCTCCTATAATTCACCCCTCCACTTT. Protein sequence: CASSSRTGISSYNSPLHF.

The J gene is TRBJ2-5, the V gene TRBV6-5, with D tentatively TRBD2 (5 bases). CDR3 length: 16 amino acids. Germline V gene lookup returns CDR1 MNHEY and CDR2 SVGAGI. With 2 bases removed from V and 1 base from J, the gap between germline ends came to 14 bases. CDR3 bases: TGTGCCAGCAGTTACAGGAGGCAGTCGTTCCAAGAGACCCAGTACTTC. Translation: CASSYRRQSFQETQYF.

This clonotype was recorded a few times. The chain carries TRBV24-1 and TRBJ1-5; D ambiguous. Deletions cut 1 base from V and 4 bases from J, with 7 bases between. Per the germline V gene, CDR1 is KGHDR and CDR2 is SFDVKD. CDR3 size: 14 residues. The CDR3 is CATSDFRANQPQHF. The CDR3 bases are TGTGCCACCAGTGATTTCCGTGCTAATCAGCCCCAGCATTTT.

The chain employs TRBV20-1 and TRBJ2-1, with 11 bases lining up with TRBD2. This CDR3 comprises 19 residues. Trimming removed 0 bases from V and 7 bases from J; junction bases left unmatched: 17. In germline, CDR1 is DFQATT, CDR2 SNEGSKA (reference sequence). CDR3: CSARDQKGTSGGVWNEQFF. CDR3 nucleotide sequence: TGCAGTGCTAGAGATCAAAAGGGAACTAGCGGGGGAGTCTGGAATGAGCAGTTCTTC.